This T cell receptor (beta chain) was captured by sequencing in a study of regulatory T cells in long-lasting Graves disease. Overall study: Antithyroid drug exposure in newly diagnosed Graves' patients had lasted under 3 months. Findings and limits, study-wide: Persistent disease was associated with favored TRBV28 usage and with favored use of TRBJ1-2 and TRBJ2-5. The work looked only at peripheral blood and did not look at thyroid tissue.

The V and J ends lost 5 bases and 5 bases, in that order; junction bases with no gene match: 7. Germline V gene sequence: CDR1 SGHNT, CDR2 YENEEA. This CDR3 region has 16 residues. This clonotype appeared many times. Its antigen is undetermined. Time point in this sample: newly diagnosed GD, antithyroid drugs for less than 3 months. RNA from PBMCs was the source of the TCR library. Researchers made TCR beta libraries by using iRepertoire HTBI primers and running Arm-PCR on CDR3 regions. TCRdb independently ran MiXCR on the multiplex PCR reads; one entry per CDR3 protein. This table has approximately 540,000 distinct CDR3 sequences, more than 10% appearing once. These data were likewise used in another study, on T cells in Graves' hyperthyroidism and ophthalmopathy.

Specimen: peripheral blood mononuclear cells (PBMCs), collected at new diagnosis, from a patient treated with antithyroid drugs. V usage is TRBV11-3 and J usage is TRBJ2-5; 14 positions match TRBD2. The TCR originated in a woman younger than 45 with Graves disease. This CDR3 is CASSGPGLAGVETQYF. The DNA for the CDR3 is TGTGCCAGCAGCGGGCCGGGACTAGCGGGAGTCGAGACCCAGTACTTC. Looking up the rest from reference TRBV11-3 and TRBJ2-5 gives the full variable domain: EAGVVQSPRYKIIEKKQPVAFWCNPISGHNTLYWYLQNLGQGPELLIRYENEEAVDDSQLPKDRFSAERLKGVDSTLKIQPAELGDSAVYLCASSGPGLAGVETQYFGPGTRLLVL.